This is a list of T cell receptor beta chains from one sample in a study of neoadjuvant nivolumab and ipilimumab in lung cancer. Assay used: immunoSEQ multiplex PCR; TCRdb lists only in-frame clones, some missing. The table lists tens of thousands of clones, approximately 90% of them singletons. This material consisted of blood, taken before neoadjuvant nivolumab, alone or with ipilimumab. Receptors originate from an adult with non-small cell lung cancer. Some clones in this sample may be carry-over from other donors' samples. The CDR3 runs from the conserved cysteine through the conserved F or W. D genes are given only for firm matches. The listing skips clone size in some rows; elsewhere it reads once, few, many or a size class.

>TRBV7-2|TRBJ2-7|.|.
TGTGCCAGCAGCTTAGTTGGATACGAGCAGTACTTC
CASSLVGYEQYF
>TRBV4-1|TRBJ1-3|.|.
TGCGCCAGCAGCCGGACCGAGCCGGGATCGGGGGGGGACACCATATATTTT
CASSRTEPGSGGDTIYF
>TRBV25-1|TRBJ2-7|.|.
TGTGCCAGCAGTGAGGCGTCGAAGCAGTACTTC
CASSEASKQYF
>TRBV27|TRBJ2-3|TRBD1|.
TGTGCCAGCAGTCGGGGACAGGGGTACACAGATACGCAGTATTTT
CASSRGQGYTDTQYF
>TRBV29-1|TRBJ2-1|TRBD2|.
TGCAGCGTCCCAAAGAGGTTAGCGGGAGGGAATGAGCAGTTCTTC
CSVPKRLAGGNEQFF
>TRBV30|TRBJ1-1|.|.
TGTGCCTGGGTTAAGGGGGGTAACACTGAAGCTTTCTTT
CAWVKGGNTEAFF
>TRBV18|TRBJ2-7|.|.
TGTGCCAGCTCACCACCGGGACAAAACTACGAGCAGTACTTC
CASSPPGQNYEQYF
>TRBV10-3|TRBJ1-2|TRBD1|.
TGTGCCATCAATAGCGGACAGGTTTATGGCTACACCTTC
CAINSGQVYGYTF
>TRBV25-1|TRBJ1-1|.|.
TGTGCCAGCAGTGCGGCGCAGGGTAACACTGAAGCTTTCTTT
CASSAAQGNTEAFF
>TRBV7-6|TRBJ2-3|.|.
TGTGCCAGTTCACGGTGGGGGAATACGCAGTATTTT
CASSRWGNTQYF
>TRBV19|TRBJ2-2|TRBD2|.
TGTGCCAGTAGCAAACTAGCGGGAGCGGTCACCGGGGAGCTGTTTTTT
CASSKLAGAVTGELFF
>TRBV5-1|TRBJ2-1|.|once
TGCGCCAGCAGCTTAGACATCTCCTACAATGAGCAGTTCTTC
CASSLDISYNEQFF
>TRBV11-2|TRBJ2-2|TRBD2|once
TGTGCCAGCAGCTTGAGAAGTCGGCTAGCGGGAGCGAACACCGGGGAGCTGTTTTTT
CASSLRSRLAGANTGELFF
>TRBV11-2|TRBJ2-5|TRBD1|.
TGTGCCAGCAGCTTGGGGACAGGGGATAGGGAGACCCAGTACTTC
CASSLGTGDRETQYF
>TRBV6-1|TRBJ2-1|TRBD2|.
TGTGCCAGCAGTGAAAAGGTAGCGGGAGCCAATGAGCAGTTCTTC
CASSEKVAGANEQFF
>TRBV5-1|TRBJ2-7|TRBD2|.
TGCGCCAGCAGCTTGGCCGGGACTAGCGGTGAGCAGTACTTC
CASSLAGTSGEQYF
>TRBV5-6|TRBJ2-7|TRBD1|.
TGTGCCAGCAGCCCACAGGGGTACTACGAGCAGTACTTC
CASSPQGYYEQYF
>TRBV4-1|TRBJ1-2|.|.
TGCGCCAGCAGCCAAGATACCAGGGGCAACTATGGCTACACCTTC
CASSQDTRGNYGYTF
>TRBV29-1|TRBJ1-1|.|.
TGCAGCGCCCTTAACTTTGGTGAAGCTTTCTTT
CSALNFGEAFF
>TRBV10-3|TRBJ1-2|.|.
TGTGCCATCAGTGAGTCAGGCCAGTCGTATGGCTACACCTTC
CAISESGQSYGYTF
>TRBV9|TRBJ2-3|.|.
TGTGCCAGCAGCGGCCGGGACTCCCCACGTCCGCAGTATTTT
CASSGRDSPRPQYF
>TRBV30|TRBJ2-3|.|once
TGTGCCTGGAGTAGGATCCTTAGGCGCACAGATACGCAGTATTTT
CAWSRILRRTDTQYF
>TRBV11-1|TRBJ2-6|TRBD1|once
TGTGCCAGCAGCTTAACCTGGGGACAGTTCTACTCTGGGGCCAACGTCCTGACTTTC
CASSLTWGQFYSGANVLTF
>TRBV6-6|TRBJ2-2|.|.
TGTGCCAGCAATCAGGGGTACACCGGGGAGCTGTTTTTT
CASNQGYTGELFF
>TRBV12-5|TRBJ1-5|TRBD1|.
TGTGCTAGTGCCTTAGGGACAGCATATAGCAATCAGCCCCAGCATTTT
CASALGTAYSNQPQHF
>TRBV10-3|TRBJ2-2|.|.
TGTGCCATCAGTGGGGTGCACCCCACCGGGGAGCTGTTTTTT
CAISGVHPTGELFF
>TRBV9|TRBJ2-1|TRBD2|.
TGTGCCAGCAGCGAGGATCCGCGCGGGAGAGCCCGCAATGAGCAGTTCTTC
CASSEDPRGRARNEQFF
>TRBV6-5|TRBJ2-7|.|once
TGTGCCAGCAGTTACTCTGCGGGGCCTACCTACGAGCAGTACTTC
CASSYSAGPTYEQYF
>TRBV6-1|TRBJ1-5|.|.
TGTGCCAGCAGTGAAGGGCAGGGTATAAGGGAGCCCCAGCATTTT
CASSEGQGIREPQHF
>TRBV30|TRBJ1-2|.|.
TGTGCCTGGAGTCACAGCTCTAACTATGGCTACACCTTC
CAWSHSSNYGYTF
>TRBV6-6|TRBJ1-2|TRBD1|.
TGTGCCAGCAGTTATAGACAGGGGGACTATGGCTACACCTTC
CASSYRQGDYGYTF
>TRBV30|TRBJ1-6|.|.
TGTGCCTGGAGAAGGCCTAATTCACCCCTCCACTTT
CAWRRPNSPLHF
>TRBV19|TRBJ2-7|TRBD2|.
TGTGCCAGTAGTTTGTATTCTAGCGGGTCGCCATACGAGCAGTACTTC
CASSLYSSGSPYEQYF
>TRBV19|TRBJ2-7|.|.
TGTGCCAGTGCAGGGGCAGGGTGGTACGAGCAGTACTTC
CASAGAGWYEQYF
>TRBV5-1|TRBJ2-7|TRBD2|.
TGCGCCAGCAGCTCTGGGACTAGTTCGTTCACGTACGAGCAGTACTTC
CASSSGTSSFTYEQYF
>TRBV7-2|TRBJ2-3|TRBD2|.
TGTGCCAGCAGCCACCGGACTAGCGGGTTCACAGATACGCAGTATTTT
CASSHRTSGFTDTQYF
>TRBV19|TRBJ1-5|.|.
TGTGCCAGTAGTATCTCCCCCAGGGGTAAGAATCAGCCCCAGCATTTT
CASSISPRGKNQPQHF
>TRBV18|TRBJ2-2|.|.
TGTGCCAGCTCAACCGGGCCCCACCGGACCGGGGAGCTGTTTTTT
CASSTGPHRTGELFF
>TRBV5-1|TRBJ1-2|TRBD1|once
TGCGCCAGCAGCGGGGGACAGGGAGCTCACTATGGCTACACCTTC
CASSGGQGAHYGYTF
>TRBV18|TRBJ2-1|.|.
TGTGCCAGCTCACAGTCGGGCGGGGGCCGGGGTGAGCAGTTCTTC
CASSQSGGGRGEQFF
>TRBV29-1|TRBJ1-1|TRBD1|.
TGCAGCGCCAGGGGGGGGTCTAACACTGAAGCTTTCTTT
CSARGGSNTEAFF
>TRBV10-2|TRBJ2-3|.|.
TGCGCCAGCAGGCTAGCAGGGACAGATACGCAGTATTTT
CASRLAGTDTQYF
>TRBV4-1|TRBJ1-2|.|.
TGCGCCAGCAGCCAGCCCCAGGGCCAGGGCTATGGCTACACCTTC
CASSQPQGQGYGYTF
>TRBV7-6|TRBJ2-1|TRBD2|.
TGTGCCAGCAGCTTCGCGGGAGAATTGGTTGAGCAGTTCTTC
CASSFAGELVEQFF
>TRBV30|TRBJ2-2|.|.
TGTGCCTGGAGTGGGACCCGGCCCGGGGAGCTGTTTTTT
CAWSGTRPGELFF